These 24 T cell receptor beta chains share one sample of origin, sequenced in a study of T cell changes during pregnancy in multiple sclerosis. The table came from immunoSEQ multiplex PCR; TCRdb's copy has only in-frame clones and leaves some out. The sample holds 65,000 to 85,000 clones; 94% are singletons and the top ten take about 1%. Here the sequenced sample was peripheral blood, taken in the second trimester of pregnancy. The receptors derive from a female donor in good health, enrolled as a control in a pregnancy study.

The chain uses TRBV7-9 and TRBJ1-1; D is uncertain. The CDR3 covers 14 residues. The ends were cut back, 1 base at V and 8 bases at J, with 14 bases in the middle. Germline assignment: CDR1 SEHNR and CDR2 FQNEAQ (reference sequence). CDR3 nucleotide sequence: TGTGCCAGCAGCTTAGAGACAATGGCGCCGGAAGCTTTCTTT. This translates into CASSLETMAPEAFF.

This chain links TRBV30 with TRBJ1-1; D gene unclear. CDR3 length: 13 residues. CDR1 and CDR2 from the germline V gene are GTSNPN and SVGIG (reference sequence). Trimming pared 0 bases from V and 0 bases from J, leaving 5 bases between. The CDR3 is CAWSVDMNTEAFF. DNA of the CDR3: TGTGCCTGGAGTGTAGACATGAACACTGAAGCTTTCTTT.

The chain is built from TRBV5-1 and TRBJ2-7, with 10 bases that match TRBD1. Germline values: CDR1 SGHRS, CDR2 YFSETQ. After removal of 0 bases from V and 6 bases from J, the junction contained 0 bases not matched to a gene. This CDR3 contains 13 residues. CDR3: CASSLGDRGEQYF. The DNA of the CDR3 is TGCGCCAGCAGCTTGGGGGACAGGGGCGAGCAGTACTTC.

This sequence joins TRBV4-2 and TRBJ2-5; 13 positions agree with TRBD2. Trimming removed 1 base from V and 5 bases from J; junction bases left unmatched: 4. CDR1 and CDR2 (germline): LGHNA, YNFKEQ. The CDR3 is 16 amino acids. Here the CDR3 reads CASSQGTSGSGETQYF. CDR3 sequence (DNA): TGTGCCAGCAGCCAAGGGACTAGCGGGAGCGGGGAGACCCAGTACTTC.

This chain links TRBV6-6 with TRBJ2-7, with 9 nucleotides matching TRBD2. Germline V gives CDR1 MNHNY, CDR2 SVGAGI (reference sequence). Trimming took 5 bases from V and 0 from J; bases not matched to a gene: 2. The CDR3 loop spans 14 amino acids. The CDR3 loop is CASSRLAASYEQYF. In DNA form, the CDR3 reads TGTGCCAGCAGTCGACTAGCGGCCTCCTACGAGCAGTACTTC.

The J gene is TRBJ2-2, the V gene TRBV18; D is possibly TRBD2 (6 bases). V lost 4 bases and J 3 bases, leaving 15 bases between the germline ends. CDR3 length: 16 amino acids. Germline values: CDR1 KGHSH, CDR2 LQKENI. The DNA of the CDR3 is TGTGCCAGCTCACGAGACCCCTCGGGGGACACCGGGGAGCTGTTTTTT. This sequence encodes CASSRDPSGDTGELFF.

With regard to this clone: Mismatch with germline at one junction end may stem from a read error. The DNA for the CDR3 is TGTGCCAACAGCGTAGCCGGACGGACTTTAGCTCTCAATGAGCAGTTCTTC. Translated, it gives CANSVAGRTLALNEQFF. The rearrangement links TRBV9 to TRBJ2-1; weak D call: TRBD2 (5 bases). The CDR3 loop spans 17 amino acids. From germline, CDR1 is SGDLS and CDR2 YYNGEE.

The chain uses TRBV9 and TRBJ2-1; 11 nucleotides match TRBD2. The V gene end was trimmed by 0 bases and the J gene end by 9 bases; junction bases not matched to a gene: 14. The CDR3 is 18 amino acids. Per germline, CDR1 SGDLS and CDR2 YYNGEE. CDR3 sequence (DNA): TGTGCCAGCAGCGTAGTACCCCAAGGGACTAGCGGCTATGGTGAGCAGTTCTTC. Protein: CASSVVPQGTSGYGEQFF.

The V call is TRBV5-8, the J call TRBJ2-5; 14 bases match TRBD2. CDR1 is SGHTS and CDR2 is YDEGEE in the germline V gene. There are 16 residues in the CDR3. The V segment lost 3 bases and the J segment 2 bases; nucleotides outside the gene matches: 3. CDR3 in DNA: TGTGCCAGCAGCTCTGGACTAGCGGGAGGTCAAGAGACCCAGTACTTC. Residues: CASSSGLAGGQETQYF. Combining the CDR3 with reference TRBV5-8 and TRBJ2-5 gives the whole variable domain EAGVTQSPTHLIKTRGQQATLRCSPISGHTSVYWYQQALGLGLQFLLWYDEGEERNRGNFPPRFSGRQFPNYSSELNVNALELEDSALYLCASSSGLAGGQETQYFGPGTRLLVL.

The J gene is TRBJ1-5, the V gene TRBV27; 7 bases map to TRBD1. The germline CDR1 and CDR2 sequences are MNHEY and SMNVEV (reference sequence). The CDR3 totals 14 residues. J lost 4 bases, V lost 2 bases, and 2 bases had no gene match. The CDR3 DNA reads TGTGCCAGCAGTTTAGGGACAGCAAATCAGCCCCAGCATTTT. Protein: CASSLGTANQPQHF.

The rearrangement uses TRBV25-1 and TRBJ1-5, with D possibly being TRBD1 (5 bases). Trimming took 3 bases from V and 6 from J, leaving 21 bases between them. The CDR3 consists of 17 residues. Per the germline V gene, CDR1 is MGHDK and CDR2 is SYGVNS. This chain's CDR3 is CASSDGGVQGETQPQHF. The DNA for the CDR3 is TGTGCCAGCAGTGATGGGGGGGTGCAGGGAGAGACTCAGCCCCAGCATTTT.

This chain uses TRBV7-9 with TRBJ2-7, with TRBD1 identical over 7 bases. The CDR3 spans 15 residues. Germline V gene data show CDR1 as SEHNR and CDR2 as FQNEAQ (reference sequence). J lost 0 bases, V lost 5 bases, and 7 bases had no gene match. CDR3 residues: CASSTPGTVSYEQYF. CDR3 coding DNA: TGTGCCAGCAGCACCCCCGGGACAGTCTCCTACGAGCAGTACTTC.

The chain joins TRBV2 to TRBJ2-1; D may be TRBD1 (6 bases). V lost 6 bases, J lost 6 bases, and 9 bases lay in between. The CDR3 runs to 12 residues. Per germline, CDR1 SNHLY and CDR2 FYNNEI. CDR3 sequence (DNA): TGTGCCAGCAGAGGACAGTCCAATGAGCAGTTCTTC. The encoded protein is CASRGQSNEQFF.

This sequence joins TRBV28 and TRBJ1-5; no clear D. The ends were cut back, 3 bases at V and 5 bases at J, with 26 bases in the middle. CDR3 length: 19 amino acids. The V gene's germline CDR1 is MDHEN and CDR2 SYDVKM. The DNA for the CDR3 is TGTGCCAGCAGTTTGAAGTATTCAAGCGGCACCCCAGACGATCAGCCCCAGCATTTT. Residues: CASSLKYSSGTPDDQPQHF. The full variable domain, rest sourced from reference TRBV28 and TRBJ1-5, is DVKVTQSSRYLVKRTGEKVFLECVQDMDHENMFWYRQDPGLGLRLIYFSYDVKMKEKGDIPEGYSVSREKKERFSLILESASTNQTSMYLCASSLKYSSGTPDDQPQHFGDGTRLSIL.

The V gene is TRBV7-9, the J gene TRBJ2-1, with a possible D match to TRBD2 (6 bases). The germline V gene has CDR1 SEHNR and CDR2 FQNEAQ (reference sequence). The CDR3 runs 14 residues. V was pared by 5 bases and J by 4 bases, with 12 bases between. Here the CDR3 reads CASSRLELYNEQFF. The CDR3 DNA reads as TGTGCCAGCAGCCGACTAGAGCTTTACAATGAGCAGTTCTTC.

In its sample, this clone was seen once. The rearrangement joins TRBV7-9 to TRBJ1-2; 8 bases line up with TRBD1. The V gene's germline CDR1 is SEHNR and CDR2 FQNEAQ (reference sequence). The CDR3 has 13 residues. With 6 bases clipped from V and 5 bases from J, the junction kept 5 bases outside the gene matches. This CDR3 is CASRRQGRYGYTF. CDR3 DNA: TGTGCCAGCAGGAGACAGGGGCGTTATGGCTACACCTTC.

The chain recombines TRBV19 with TRBJ1-2; tentatively, D is TRBD1 (5 bases). Germline CDR1 and CDR2: LNHDA and SQIVND (reference sequence). V lost 10 bases, J lost 0 bases, and 15 bases lay in between. The CDR3 spans 14 residues. As DNA, the CDR3 is TGTGCCACCCTCGTGGGGGGAACTAACTATGGCTACACCTTC. This gives the protein CATLVGGTNYGYTF.

The chain links TRBV29-1 to TRBJ2-1; possible D gene TRBD2, 6 bases. From germline, CDR1 is SQVTM and CDR2 ANQGSEA. CDR3 length: 14 residues. Trimming pared 4 bases from V and 6 bases from J, leaving 16 bases between. The CDR3 nucleotides read TGCAGCGTTGCCCCAGGCGGGAATATCAATGAGCAGTTCTTC. It codes for CSVAPGGNINEQFF.

V gene TRBV19 combines with J gene TRBJ1-5; TRBD1 matches at 7 bases. CDR1 is LNHDA and CDR2 is SQIVND in the germline V gene (reference sequence). V dropped 6 bases and J dropped 2; count of bases not matched to a gene: 7. The CDR3 is made up of 15 amino acids. CDR3 protein: CASSDRQGGNQPQHF. The CDR3 DNA follows: TGTGCCAGTAGCGACCGACAGGGAGGCAATCAGCCCCAGCATTTT.

The CDR3 here is CASSSVGGQSSYEQYF. CDR3 bases: TGTGCCAGCAGCTCGGTTGGGGGACAGAGCTCCTACGAGCAGTACTTC. This chain uses TRBV11-2 with TRBJ2-7, with 7 positions matching TRBD1. Germline trimming cut 4 bases from V and 0 bases from J; bases unmatched to any gene: 9. CDR3 length equals 16 residues. Germline-derived CDR1 and CDR2 are SGHAT and FQNNGV.

The rearrangement uses TRBV19 and TRBJ2-7; D is possibly TRBD1 (6 bases). With 2 bases removed from V and 2 bases from J, the gap between germline ends came to 10 bases. This CDR3 region has 14 residues. Germline assignment: CDR1 LNHDA and CDR2 SQIVND (reference sequence). CDR3 nucleotide sequence: TGTGCCAGTAGTATATCAGGGGTAGCCTACGAGCAGTACTTC. As protein: CASSISGVAYEQYF.

The chain links TRBV5-1 to TRBJ2-7; TRBD1 agrees at 10 bases. Germline CDR1 SGHRS, CDR2 YFSETQ. This CDR3 is 13 amino acids long. Germline trimming cut 4 bases from V and 6 bases from J; bases unmatched to any gene: 4. CDR3 amino acids: CASSPDRGREQYF. DNA for the CDR3: TGCGCCAGCAGCCCAGACAGGGGGCGCGAGCAGTACTTC.

This rearrangement joins TRBV2 to TRBJ2-3, with TRBD2 matching over 9 bases. The junction had 4 bases not matched to a gene; V was cut back by 0 bases and J by 3 bases. The CDR3 has 16 amino acids. Looked up from germline, CDR1 is SNHLY and CDR2 is FYNNEI. CDR3 sequence: CASSEAGTSGTDTQYF. In DNA, the CDR3 is TGTGCCAGCAGTGAAGCCGGAACTAGCGGGACAGATACGCAGTATTTT.

The V call is TRBV6-6, the J call TRBJ2-7; D unclear. Between the trimmed V and J ends, which lost 5 bases and 2 bases, there was a span of 7 bases. From germline, CDR1 is MNHNY and CDR2 SVGAGI (reference sequence). The CDR3 totals 12 residues. CDR3 protein: CASSGVAYEQYF. The CDR3 bases are TGTGCCAGCAGTGGAGTGGCCTACGAGCAGTACTTC.